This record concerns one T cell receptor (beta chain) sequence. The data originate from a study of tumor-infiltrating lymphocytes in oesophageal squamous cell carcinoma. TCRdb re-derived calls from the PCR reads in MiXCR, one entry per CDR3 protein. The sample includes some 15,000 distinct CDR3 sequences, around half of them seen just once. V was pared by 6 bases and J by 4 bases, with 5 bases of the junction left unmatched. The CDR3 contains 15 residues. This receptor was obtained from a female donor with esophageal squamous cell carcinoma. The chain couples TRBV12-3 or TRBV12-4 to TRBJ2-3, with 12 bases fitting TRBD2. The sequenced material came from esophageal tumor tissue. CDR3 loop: CASRTSGRFSDTQYF. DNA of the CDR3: TGTGCCAGCAGGACTAGCGGGAGATTCTCAGATACGCAGTATTTT.